These 19 T cell receptor beta chains came from one sample sequenced in a study of blood T cell repertoires in COVID-19. Repertoires were generated with immunoSEQ multiplex PCR, while TCRdb's copy carries only in-frame clones and drops some. The sample yields approximately 160,000 clones, 85% to 90% seen once. The sample consisted of peripheral blood. These receptors came from a man aged 50 or older with active or convalescent COVID-19.

In DNA, the CDR3 is TGTGCCAGCACTAATTTAGGACAGGGGATCACTGAAGCTTTCTTT. Translating gives CASTNLGQGITEAFF. The gene calls are TRBV5-8 and TRBJ1-1; 9 bases agree with TRBD1. After removal of 6 bases from V and 4 bases from J, the junction contained 10 bases not matched to a gene. CDR3 length equals 15 residues. The germline V gene encodes CDR1 SGHTS and CDR2 YDEGEE. Complete variable domain (other parts from reference TRBV5-8 and TRBJ1-1): EAGVTQSPTHLIKTRGQQATLRCSPISGHTSVYWYQQALGLGLQFLLWYDEGEERNRGNFPPRFSGRQFPNYSSELNVNALELEDSALYLCASTNLGQGITEAFFGQGTRLTVV.

This chain connects TRBV15 to TRBJ2-5; the match to TRBD1 covers 11 bases. The CDR3 extends over 15 amino acids. V lost 5 bases and J lost 4; bases outside the gene matches: 6. Germline V CDR1 and CDR2: LNHNV, YYDKDF (reference sequence). The CDR3 sequence: CATSPRTGGVETQYF. CDR3 DNA sequence: TGTGCCACCAGCCCCCGGACAGGGGGCGTAGAGACCCAGTACTTC.

CDR3 residues: CASSYEAASYEQYF. The CDR3, as DNA: TGTGCCAGCAGTTACGAGGCAGCATCCTACGAGCAGTACTTC. The J gene is TRBJ2-7, the V gene TRBV6-5; D gene uncertain. The CDR3 runs 14 residues. In germline, CDR1 is MNHEY, CDR2 SVGAGI. V was pared by 2 bases and J by 1 base, with 9 bases between.

The chain uses TRBV21-1 and TRBJ2-1; no check of the table's D call, TRBD2, against the DNA was made. TRBV21-1 is a documented pseudogene. The CDR3 consists of 15 residues. As DNA, the CDR3 is TGTGCCAGCAGCCAGTTTGGCGGGCTTGGGAATGAGCAGTTCTTC. It is translated as CASSQFGGLGNEQFF.

The V gene is TRBV29-1, the J gene TRBJ1-2, with TRBD1 as a possible D gene (5 bases). The germline V and J ends were trimmed by 4 bases and 2 bases, with 14 bases remaining between them. Per germline, CDR1 SQVTM and CDR2 ANQGSEA. The CDR3 is made up of 14 amino acids. DNA for the CDR3: TGCAGCGTTGTAGCCAGGGAGGGCAACTATGGCTACACCTTC. This gives the protein CSVVAREGNYGYTF.

This chain uses TRBV28 with TRBJ1-1; D possibly corresponds to TRBD1 (5 bases). Germline V gene sequence: CDR1 MDHEN, CDR2 SYDVKM. The V gene lost 5 bases and the J gene lost 4 bases, with 14 bases spanning the gap. The CDR3 has 14 residues. CDR3: CASSAGTFATEAFF. The CDR3 DNA reads as TGTGCCAGCAGTGCCGGGACTTTTGCCACTGAAGCTTTCTTT.

This chain connects TRBV15 to TRBJ1-1; TRBD1 matches at 7 bases. This CDR3 region has 16 residues. The germline V gene encodes CDR1 LNHNV and CDR2 YYDKDF (reference sequence). J gave up 0 bases and V 5 bases, and 9 bases lay outside the gene matches. The CDR3 loop reads CATSGGQTFMNTEAFF. DNA of the CDR3: TGTGCCACCAGCGGGGGACAGACATTCATGAACACTGAAGCTTTCTTT.

This chain joins TRBV9 and TRBJ2-7; 10 positions agree with TRBD1. Germline trimming cut 2 bases from V and 1 base from J; bases unmatched to any gene: 6. The germline CDR1 and CDR2 sequences are SGDLS and YYNGEE. CDR3 size: 16 residues. In nucleotides, the CDR3 is TGTGCCAGCAGCGTGGGTCCGGACAGGGGGTCCTACGAGCAGTACTTC. Encoded protein: CASSVGPDRGSYEQYF.

This clone came up a few times. This chain joins TRBV3-1 (or the pseudogene TRBV3-2) and TRBJ1-2; TRBD1 matches 9 bases. Germline V gene data show CDR1 as LGHDT and CDR2 as YNNKEL (reference sequence). This CDR3 contains 15 residues. V lost 2 bases, J lost 9 bases, and 10 bases stayed unmatched. This CDR3 is CASSQRAPGTGSYTF. In nucleotides, the CDR3 is TGTGCCAGCAGCCAAAGGGCCCCGGGGACAGGGAGCTACACCTTC.

CDR3 residues: CASSVQGHSYEQYF. The DNA for the CDR3 is TGTGCCAGCAGCGTACAGGGTCACTCCTACGAGCAGTACTTC. The chain links TRBV9 to TRBJ2-7, with a weak D call TRBD1 (5 bases). Germline CDR1 and CDR2: SGDLS and YYNGEE. Trimming took 1 base from V and 0 from J, leaving 8 bases between them. This CDR3 comprises 14 residues.

This sequence joins TRBV19 and TRBJ2-7, with TRBD1 identical over 7 bases. Unmatched junction bases numbered 2, after V lost 3 bases and J lost 3 bases. Germline V lookup: CDR1 LNHDA, CDR2 SQIVND (reference sequence). The CDR3 is made up of 13 amino acids. CDR3 amino acids: CASSIPGGYEQYF. The DNA of the CDR3 is TGTGCCAGTAGTATCCCAGGGGGCTACGAGCAGTACTTC.

J is TRBJ1-2 and V is TRBV5-4, with D hard to call. The V gene lost 6 bases and the J gene lost 8 bases, with 17 bases spanning the gap. Germline V gene data show CDR1 as SGHNT and CDR2 as YYREEE (reference sequence). The CDR3 loop spans 13 amino acids. The CDR3 loop reads CASKLGHREGYTF. In DNA form, the CDR3 reads TGTGCCAGCAAACTGGGCCATCGGGAGGGCTACACCTTC.

The chain employs TRBV6-5 and TRBJ1-2; TRBD1 is a possible D gene (5 bases). Germline values: CDR1 MNHEY, CDR2 SVGAGI. V lost 3 bases and J 7 bases, leaving 12 bases between the germline ends. This CDR3 comprises 13 residues. CDR3 sequence (DNA): TGTGCCAGCAGTTATTCCCAGGGTGGTGGCTACACCTTC. This translates into CASSYSQGGGYTF.

J is TRBJ1-5 and V is TRBV7-2; D ambiguous. The length of the CDR3 is 12 residues. The V end lost 6 bases, the J end lost 4 bases, and 7 bases lay between the germline ends. The V gene's germline CDR1 is SGHTA and CDR2 FQGNSA. Written as DNA, the CDR3 is TGTGCCAGCAGACAGTCTAATCAGCCCCAGCATTTT. Amino acid sequence: CASRQSNQPQHF.

This chain joins TRBV3-1 (or the pseudogene TRBV3-2) and TRBJ2-7, with 8 bases aligning to TRBD1. The V gene end was trimmed by 6 bases and the J gene end by 3 bases; junction bases not matched to a gene: 10. Per germline, CDR1 LGHDT and CDR2 YNNKEL (reference sequence). CDR3 length equals 15 residues. CDR3 sequence (DNA): TGTGCCAGCAGTCCGGACAGGGAAAAGGGCTACGAGCAGTACTTC. Encoded protein: CASSPDREKGYEQYF.

The genes are TRBV7-9 and TRBJ1-4; 7 positions agree with TRBD1. Germline V gene lookup returns CDR1 SEHNR and CDR2 FQNEAQ (reference sequence). With 5 bases clipped from V and 8 bases from J, the junction kept 5 bases outside the gene matches. The CDR3 is 13 residues long. The CDR3 region is CASSRGRGEKLFF. The CDR3 DNA reads as TGTGCCAGCAGCAGGGGGCGCGGGGAAAAACTGTTTTTT.

The chain combines TRBV7-9 with TRBJ2-5; maybe TRBD2 (5 bases). Between the trimmed V and J ends, which lost 4 bases and 7 bases, there was a span of 10 bases. This CDR3 is 12 amino acids long. Germline CDR1 reads SEHNR; CDR2 reads FQNEAQ (reference sequence). The CDR3 DNA reads as TGTGCCAGCAGCTACCCCGGAGGGACCCAGTACTTC. It is translated as CASSYPGGTQYF.

The chain employs TRBV7-3 and TRBJ1-6; the D gene is possibly TRBD1 (5 bases). V lost 5 bases and J 8 bases, leaving 13 bases between the germline ends. Germline assignment: CDR1 SGHTA and CDR2 FQGTGA. The length of the CDR3 is 14 residues. CDR3 DNA: TGTGCCAGCAGCCGAGCAGGGAACGATTCACCCCTCCACTTT. Amino acids: CASSRAGNDSPLHF. The full variable domain, completed using reference TRBV7-3 and TRBJ1-6, is GAGVSQTPSNKVTEKGKYVELRCDPISGHTALYWYRQSLGQGPEFLIYFQGTGAADDSGLPNDRFFAVRPEGSVSTLKIQRTERGDSAVYLCASSRAGNDSPLHFGNGTRLTVT.

In its sample, this clone was seen once. The V gene is TRBV5-1, the J gene TRBJ2-2; 11 bases agree with TRBD2. V was clipped by 5 bases and J by 1 base; unmatched bases: 4. The CDR3 extends over 16 amino acids. The germline V gene has CDR1 SGHRS and CDR2 YFSETQ. CDR3 amino acids: CASRRLAGGNTGELFF. The CDR3 DNA sequence: TGCGCCAGCAGAAGGCTAGCGGGGGGGAACACCGGGGAGCTGTTTTTT.